These 25 T cell receptor beta chains share one sample of origin, sequenced in a study of shared clonotypes between healthy human individuals. Sequenced by immunoSEQ multiplex PCR; TCRdb stores in-frame clones only, minus some. Found here are about 1.5 million clones, under 99% of them singletons; the top ten hold about 0.4%. The sequencing sample was made of naive CD4+ T cells sorted from blood. Subset: CD45RA+ positively selected. These receptors were taken from a young man in good health.

This clone is a singleton in its sample. The chain joins TRBV7-2 to TRBJ2-7; 11 positions agree with TRBD2. The CDR3 runs 16 residues. The ends lost 3 bases at V and 3 bases at J; junction bases unmatched: 7. Germline CDR1 SGHTA, CDR2 FQGNSA. In DNA form, the CDR3 reads TGTGCCAGCAGCTTTATAGCGGGAGGGCCAAGCTACGAGCAGTACTTC. The encoded protein is CASSFIAGGPSYEQYF.

V and J are TRBV5-1 and TRBJ2-7, with 8 bases lining up with TRBD2. CDR3 length equals 15 residues. V lost 3 bases, J lost 4 bases, and 9 bases stayed unmatched. CDR1 and CDR2 from the germline V gene are SGHRS and YFSETQ. Written as DNA, the CDR3 is TGCGCCAGCAGCTCCCGGGGGGGTACCGGGTACGAGCAGTACTTC. It is translated as CASSSRGGTGYEQYF.

The CDR3: CASSVLGQGVTEAFF. CDR3 nucleotide sequence: TGTGCCAGCAGCGTATTGGGACAGGGTGTCACTGAAGCTTTCTTT. The rearrangement joins TRBV9 to TRBJ1-1, with 9 bases aligning to TRBD1. Germline CDR1 is SGDLS and CDR2 is YYNGEE. CDR3 length equals 15 residues. Trimming removed 1 base from V and 4 bases from J; junction bases left unmatched: 5. The full variable domain, completed using reference TRBV9 and TRBJ1-1, is DSGVTQTPKHLITATGQRVTLRCSPRSGDLSVYWYQQSLDQGLQFLIQYYNGEERAKGNILERFSAQQFPDLHSELNLSSLELGDSALYFCASSVLGQGVTEAFFGQGTRLTVV.

The chain carries TRBV5-1 and TRBJ2-7, with TRBD1 matching 7 bases. The CDR3 is made up of 15 amino acids. V was clipped by 4 bases and J by 2 bases; unmatched bases: 9. CDR1 is SGHRS, CDR2 YFSETQ, per germline. This CDR3 reads CASSPGTVEAYEQYF. CDR3 DNA: TGCGCCAGCAGCCCCGGGACAGTGGAGGCCTACGAGCAGTACTTC.

The gene calls are TRBV5-1 and TRBJ1-1; D might be TRBD1 (5 bases). The V gene's germline CDR1 is SGHRS and CDR2 YFSETQ. This CDR3 is built from 14 residues. V was trimmed by 1 base and J by 6 bases, leaving 13 bases between them. CDR3 DNA sequence: TGCGCCAGCAGCTTGCCCCCACAGGCCCCTGAAGCTTTCTTT. Encoded protein: CASSLPPQAPEAFF.

The chain links TRBV7-2 to TRBJ2-1; 9 nucleotides align to TRBD2. Losses at the gene ends were 1 base for V and 12 bases for J; bases not matched to a gene: 13. The CDR3 covers 16 residues. Germline assignment: CDR1 SGHTA and CDR2 FQGNSA. The CDR3 DNA reads TGTGCCAGCAGCTTAGGTGGTAGCGGGAGCTCATGGGGGCAGTTCTTC. This gives the protein CASSLGGSGSSWGQFF.

This sequence joins TRBV18 and TRBJ2-7; D possibly corresponds to TRBD2 (7 bases). Between the trimmed V and J ends, which lost 6 bases and 6 bases, there was a span of 21 bases. The CDR3 consists of 15 residues. Germline V gene data show CDR1 as KGHSH and CDR2 as LQKENI. For the CDR3, the DNA is TGTGCCAGCTCTACCAAAGGGGGAGGGCCCGCCGAGCAGTACTTC. It yields the protein CASSTKGGGPAEQYF. The variable domain in full, with the rest retrieved from reference TRBV18 and TRBJ2-7, is NAGVMQNPRHLVRRRGQEARLRCSPMKGHSHVYWYRQLPEEGLKFMVYLQKENIIDESGMPKERFSAEFPKEGPSILRIQQVVRGDSAAYFCASSTKGGGPAEQYFGPGTRLTVT.

The CDR3 nucleotides are TGTGCCAGTAGTATAGCGTCTAGCACAGATACGCAGTATTTT. It codes for CASSIASSTDTQYF. The chain combines TRBV19 with TRBJ2-3; D not resolved. This CDR3 region has 14 residues. Germline loops: CDR1 LNHDA, CDR2 SQIVND (reference sequence). V dropped 1 base and J dropped 0 bases, with 5 bases sitting between them.

This sequence joins TRBV19 and TRBJ1-1, with a possible D match to TRBD1 (6 bases). The V end was cut by 5 bases, the J end by 9 bases, with 19 bases between. Germline V gene sequence: CDR1 LNHDA, CDR2 SQIVND (reference sequence). The CDR3 totals 14 residues. The chain's CDR3 is CASSPARTVTQAFF. The CDR3 DNA is TGTGCCAGTAGTCCTGCCCGGACAGTAACTCAAGCTTTCTTT.

The genes are TRBV6-4 and TRBJ1-2; tentatively, D is TRBD1 (5 bases). Germline assignment: CDR1 MRHNA and CDR2 SNTAGT. V lost 2 bases and J 4 bases, leaving 11 bases between the germline ends. The CDR3 is made up of 14 amino acids. CDR3: CASSDHGTLYGYTF. CDR3 DNA sequence: TGTGCCAGCAGTGACCACGGGACTCTCTATGGCTACACCTTC.

The CDR3 nucleotides read TGTGCTAGTGGTTTGGTCCCCAGCGTCCCGACCTCAAATGAAAAACTGTTTTTT. Translating gives CASGLVPSVPTSNEKLFF. The V call is TRBV12-5, the J call TRBJ1-4, with unresolved D. Deletions cut 0 bases from V and 5 bases from J, with 19 bases between. Germline V gene sequence: CDR1 LGHNT, CDR2 FRNRAP. CDR3 length: 18 amino acids.

This chain connects TRBV11-2 to TRBJ2-2; TRBD2 aligns across 12 bases. The CDR3 contains 16 residues. Germline V CDR1 and CDR2: SGHAT, FQNNGV. V lost 5 bases, J lost 4 bases, and 5 bases stayed unmatched. CDR3 sequence: CASSPLAGGSTGELFF. The CDR3 nucleotides are TGTGCCAGCAGCCCCCTAGCGGGAGGGTCCACCGGGGAGCTGTTTTTT.

The chain is built from TRBV4-3 and TRBJ2-7; 10 nucleotides line up with TRBD2. Trimming took 0 bases from V and 3 from J; bases not matched to a gene: 8. CDR1 is LGHNA and CDR2 is YSLEER in the germline V gene. The length of the CDR3 is 17 residues. The CDR3 sequence is CASSQDVRVAGGYEQYF. The CDR3, as DNA: TGCGCCAGCAGCCAAGATGTTAGAGTAGCGGGAGGCTACGAGCAGTACTTC.

This clone has a single count. The chain couples TRBV7-6 to TRBJ2-5, with D perhaps TRBD2 (5 bases). The CDR3 runs 14 residues. V gave up 5 bases and J gave up 2 bases, with 12 bases separating them. The germline V gene encodes CDR1 SGHVS and CDR2 FNYEAQ. CDR3: CASSPSGEQETQYF. CDR3 bases: TGTGCCAGCAGCCCTTCCGGGGAGCAAGAGACCCAGTACTTC.

The chain couples TRBV5-1 to TRBJ1-2; TRBD1 matches 9 bases. Germline loops: CDR1 SGHRS, CDR2 YFSETQ. V shed 3 bases and J 6 bases; nucleotides not matched to a gene: 9. The length of the CDR3 is 15 residues. The CDR3 DNA sequence: TGCGCCAGCAGCTATAAACAGGGGGCGAGAGATGGCTACACCTTC. Its protein is CASSYKQGARDGYTF.

The V gene is TRBV2, the J gene TRBJ2-3, with D perhaps being TRBD1 or TRBD2 (7 bases each). The V and J ends lost 9 bases and 6 bases respectively, with 19 bases between them. CDR1 and CDR2 from the germline V gene are SNHLY and FYNNEI. The CDR3 consists of 14 residues. The CDR3 region has the DNA TGTGCCAGTATGGGAGGGGGCGATGGCGATACGCAGTATTTT. It translates to CASMGGGDGDTQYF.

The chain has TRBV4-2 and TRBJ1-2; no definite D call. The CDR3 has 15 residues. Trimming took 1 base from V and 4 from J, leaving 13 bases between them. Germline values: CDR1 LGHNA, CDR2 YNFKEQ. For the CDR3, the DNA is TGTGCCAGCAGCCAAGGGGGAGTCTCGGGCTATGGCTACACCTTC. Residues: CASSQGGVSGYGYTF.

The rearrangement joins TRBV2 to TRBJ2-2; TRBD2 matches at 8 bases. CDR3 length equals 17 residues. Germline assignment: CDR1 SNHLY and CDR2 FYNNEI. The trim removed 6 bases at V and 7 bases at J, leaving 16 bases unmatched. The CDR3 coding sequence is TGTGCCAGCAGCGCGGGGAGCGGCGGGAGGAAAATCGGGGAGCTGTTTTTT. Amino acids: CASSAGSGGRKIGELFF.

This clone was seen only once. The chain uses TRBV6-5 and TRBJ2-6, with a weak D call TRBD1 (5 bases). This CDR3 is 16 amino acids long. Per the germline V gene, CDR1 is MNHEY and CDR2 is SVGAGI. Trimming cost V 0 bases and J 2 bases, with 8 bases left between them. The CDR3, as DNA: TGTGCCAGCAGTTACTCCAGGGTGACTGGGGCCAACGTCCTGACTTTC. Translating it yields CASSYSRVTGANVLTF.

The V gene is TRBV28, the J gene TRBJ1-2, with D tentatively TRBD1 (5 bases). Germline CDR1 is MDHEN and CDR2 is SYDVKM. V lost 5 bases, J lost 4 bases, and 17 bases lay in between. CDR3 length: 15 residues. DNA of the CDR3: TGTGCCAGCAGTCCACCGGGACCTACCTCCTATGGCTACACCTTC. Residues: CASSPPGPTSYGYTF.

The chain combines TRBV27 with TRBJ2-7; D possibly corresponds to TRBD1 (6 bases). The CDR3 runs to 15 residues. Germline V gene sequence: CDR1 MNHEY, CDR2 SMNVEV (reference sequence). V lost 5 bases to trimming and J lost 4 bases, with 18 bases between them. CDR3 nucleotide sequence: TGTGCCAGCAGTCCTCCTCAGGGGCAGGGTTACGAGCAGTACTTC. It is translated as CASSPPQGQGYEQYF.

As to this clone: Its ends do not fully match the called genes, so a read error is possible. As DNA, the CDR3 is TGTGCTAGCAGCTTACGGACAGGAAACACCATATATTTT. It codes for CASSLRTGNTIYF. The J gene is TRBJ1-3, the V gene TRBV7-7, with TRBD1 as a possible D gene (5 bases). The CDR3 consists of 13 residues. Germline CDR1 is SSHAT and CDR2 is FNYEAQ (reference sequence).

This rearrangement joins TRBV18 to TRBJ2-2; no clear D gene. The V end lost 3 bases, the J end lost 0 bases, and 5 bases lay between the germline ends. The CDR3 consists of 14 residues. Germline loops: CDR1 KGHSH, CDR2 LQKENI. This chain's CDR3 is CASSPNTNTGELFF. DNA for the CDR3: TGTGCCAGCTCACCTAATACGAACACCGGGGAGCTGTTTTTT. Full variable domain (outside the CDR3, taken from reference TRBV18 and TRBJ2-2): NAGVMQNPRHLVRRRGQEARLRCSPMKGHSHVYWYRQLPEEGLKFMVYLQKENIIDESGMPKERFSAEFPKEGPSILRIQQVVRGDSAAYFCASSPNTNTGELFFGEGSRLTVL.

This clone was seen a single time. The rearrangement uses TRBV7-2 and TRBJ1-4; D possibly corresponds to TRBD1 (6 bases). Trimming shortened V by 4 bases and J by 8 bases, and 17 bases separated the two germline ends. The germline gives CDR1 SGHTA, CDR2 FQGNSA. The CDR3 is 15 amino acids. CDR3 loop: CASSSWGAAKEKLFF. CDR3 bases: TGTGCCAGCAGCTCCTGGGGGGCGGCAAAGGAAAAACTGTTTTTT. The full variable domain, in which reference TRBV7-2 and TRBJ1-4 provide the parts outside the CDR3, is GAGVSQSPSNKVTEKGKDVELRCDPISGHTALYWYRQSLGQGLEFLIYFQGNSAPDKSGLPSDRFSAERTGGSVSTLTIQRTQQEDSAVYLCASSSWGAAKEKLFFGSGTQLSVL.

The J gene is TRBJ1-2, the V gene TRBV7-9, with a weak D call TRBD1 (5 bases). Trimming stripped 0 bases from V and 8 bases from J, with 13 bases between. This CDR3 is 14 amino acids long. Germline loops: CDR1 SEHNR, CDR2 FQNEAQ (reference sequence). The CDR3 DNA follows: TGTGCCAGCAGCTTAGCCCGGAGGGGCGGCGGCTACACCTTC. Translation gives CASSLARRGGGYTF. The full variable domain, with the rest looked up from reference TRBV7-9 and TRBJ1-2, is DTGVSQNPRHKITKRGQNVTFRCDPISEHNRLYWYRQTLGQGPEFLTYFQNEAQLEKSRLLSDRFSAERPKGSFSTLEIQRTEQGDSAMYLCASSLARRGGGYTFGSGTRLTVV.